Below are 32 T cell receptor beta chains sequenced from a single sample in a study of blood T cell repertoires in COVID-19. Method: immunoSEQ multiplex PCR; TCRdb's copy keeps in-frame clones and lacks some. The table lists some 260,000 clones, roughly 87% of them singletons. Sequences were obtained from peripheral blood. All receptors derive from a man aged 18-30 years with active or convalescent COVID-19.

The chain joins TRBV6-2 or TRBV6-3 to TRBJ2-1, with unresolved D. Germline-derived CDR1 and CDR2 are MNHEY and SVGEGT. This CDR3 is 14 amino acids long. Trimming removed 4 bases at V and 1 base at J, with 8 bases between. The CDR3 nucleotides read TGTGCCAGCAGTTGGCCCGAATCCTACAATGAGCAGTTCTTC. It specifies CASSWPESYNEQFF.

The rearrangement links TRBV19 to TRBJ2-7, with no clear D. V shed 3 bases and J shed 2 bases, with 11 bases lying between them. Germline V gives CDR1 LNHDA, CDR2 SQIVND (reference sequence). The CDR3 is 14 residues long. The CDR3 coding sequence is TGTGCCAGTAGTATCAGTCCCTTCGCCTACGAGCAGTACTTC. Residues: CASSISPFAYEQYF.

This chain joins TRBV7-9 and TRBJ1-1; TRBD1 matches at 12 bases. CDR1 SEHNR and CDR2 FQNEAQ come from the germline V gene (reference sequence). This CDR3 comprises 14 residues. V shed 5 bases and J 6 bases; nucleotides not matched to a gene: 4. The CDR3 bases are TGTGCCAGCAGCCAGGGACAGGGGGCCTCTGAAGCTTTCTTT. It codes for CASSQGQGASEAFF.

A single count supports this clone. The rearrangement uses TRBV6-2 or TRBV6-3 and TRBJ1-2, with D unclear. The CDR3 consists of 13 residues. The germline V gene has CDR1 MNHEY and CDR2 SVGEGT. V was clipped by 4 bases and J by 4 bases, with 10 bases between them. This CDR3 is CASSSGRIYGYTF. For the CDR3, the DNA is TGTGCCAGCAGTTCAGGCAGGATCTATGGCTACACCTTC.

This clone has only one observation. This chain links TRBV20-1 with TRBJ2-3; tentative D call: TRBD2 (5 bases). Germline values: CDR1 DFQATT, CDR2 SNEGSKA (reference sequence). CDR3 length: 11 residues. V lost 6 bases to trimming and J lost 5 bases, with 9 bases between them. CDR3 in amino acids: CSAGAGDTQYF. CDR3 nucleotides: TGCAGTGCCGGTGCGGGAGATACGCAGTATTTT.

This rearrangement joins TRBV29-1 to TRBJ2-1, with TRBD2 identical over 11 bases. J was trimmed by 4 bases and V by 7 bases; bases with no gene match: 6. This CDR3 spans 14 amino acids. CDR1 and CDR2 from the germline V gene are SQVTM and ANQGSEA. Here the CDR3 reads CSGGGLAVYNEQFF. CDR3 nucleotide sequence: TGCAGCGGGGGGGGACTAGCGGTTTACAATGAGCAGTTCTTC.

This clone occurred a few times. The gene calls are TRBV19 and TRBJ1-4; possible D gene TRBD1, 6 bases. This CDR3 is 14 amino acids long. The V and J ends lost 6 bases and 5 bases respectively, with 13 bases between them. Germline-derived CDR1 and CDR2 are LNHDA and SQIVND (reference sequence). The CDR3, as DNA: TGTGCCAGTAGCCAAGGACAGCTCAATGAAAAACTGTTTTTT. Protein sequence: CASSQGQLNEKLFF. The full variable domain, completed using reference TRBV19 and TRBJ1-4, is DGGITQSPKYLFRKEGQNVTLSCEQNLNHDAMYWYRQDPGQGLRLIYYSQIVNDFQKGDIAEGYSVSREKKESFPLTVTSAQKNPTAFYLCASSQGQLNEKLFFGSGTQLSVL.

This chain links TRBV6-6 with TRBJ1-1; D call uncertain. The CDR3 runs to 15 residues. Germline assignment: CDR1 MNHNY and CDR2 SVGAGI (reference sequence). V was clipped by 8 bases and J by 1 base, with 17 bases between them. DNA of the CDR3: TGTGCCAGCCAAATAGGTCGGGGAGGGAACACTGAAGCTTTCTTT. Translation gives CASQIGRGGNTEAFF.

The rearrangement uses TRBV28 and TRBJ2-1; 14 nucleotides agree with TRBD2. The CDR3 extends over 19 amino acids. Germline CDR1 MDHEN, CDR2 SYDVKM. With V trimmed by 2 bases and J by 2 bases, 8 bases remained unmatched. The CDR3 loop is CASSLAGTSGRVPYNEQFF. DNA of the CDR3: TGTGCCAGCAGTTTAGCCGGGACTAGCGGGAGAGTCCCCTACAATGAGCAGTTCTTC. The full variable domain, rest sourced from reference TRBV28 and TRBJ2-1, is DVKVTQSSRYLVKRTGEKVFLECVQDMDHENMFWYRQDPGLGLRLIYFSYDVKMKEKGDIPEGYSVSREKKERFSLILESASTNQTSMYLCASSLAGTSGRVPYNEQFFGPGTRLTVL.

The chain links TRBV28 to TRBJ2-3; 10 bases line up with TRBD2. J lost 0 bases, V lost 7 bases, and 16 bases had no gene match. Germline loops: CDR1 MDHEN, CDR2 SYDVKM. The CDR3 runs 19 residues. Written as DNA, the CDR3 is TGTGCCAGCACAGGGTCACGGATTAGCGGGAGGCCGAGCACAGATACGCAGTATTTT. This gives the protein CASTGSRISGRPSTDTQYF.

The chain joins TRBV7-2 to TRBJ2-3; D gene uncertain. CDR3 length: 13 amino acids. The ends were cut back, 4 bases at V and 4 bases at J, with 9 bases in the middle. Germline CDR1 SGHTA, CDR2 FQGNSA. The CDR3 loop is CASSYYAADTQYF. CDR3 coding DNA: TGTGCCAGCAGCTATTACGCGGCAGATACGCAGTATTTT. Supplemented by reference TRBV7-2 and TRBJ2-3, the full variable domain reads GAGVSQSPSNKVTEKGKDVELRCDPISGHTALYWYRQSLGQGLEFLIYFQGNSAPDKSGLPSDRFSAERTGGSVSTLTIQRTQQEDSAVYLCASSYYAADTQYFGPGTRLTVL.

On this clone: Other DNA sequences in the same sample also yield this CDR3. The chain recombines TRBV7-9 with TRBJ1-2; D not certain. The CDR3 totals 12 residues. Germline V CDR1 and CDR2: SEHNR, FQNEAQ (reference sequence). The V gene lost 1 base and the J gene lost 4 bases, with 4 bases spanning the gap. The CDR3 spells CASSLDSYGYTF. The CDR3, as DNA: TGTGCCAGCAGCTTAGACAGCTATGGCTACACCTTC.

The chain uses TRBV13 and TRBJ2-6, with 8 bases fitting TRBD1. V shed 4 bases, J shed 1 base, and the junction held 15 bases outside the gene matches. CDR1 PRHDT and CDR2 FYEKMQ come from the germline V gene (reference sequence). The length of the CDR3 is 20 residues. CDR3 bases: TGTGCCAGCAGCTCCCCCCTCGGACAGGGAAGACAGTCTGGGGCCAACGTCCTGACTTTC. This translates into CASSSPLGQGRQSGANVLTF. Full variable domain (rest looked up from reference TRBV13 and TRBJ2-6): AAGVIQSPRHLIKEKRETATLKCYPIPRHDTVYWYQQGPGQDPQFLISFYEKMQSDKGSIPDRFSAQQFSDYHSELNMSSLELGDSALYFCASSSPLGQGRQSGANVLTFGAGSRLTVL.

V gene TRBV21-1 combines with J gene TRBJ1-3. TRBV21-1 constitutes a pseudogene. This CDR3 comprises 17 residues. This chain's CDR3 is CASSKAGGASSGNTIYF. The CDR3 DNA sequence: TGTGCCAGCAGCAAAGCGGGAGGGGCTAGCTCTGGAAACACCATATATTTT.

Only one count was recorded for this clone. V is TRBV6-5 and J is TRBJ1-3; unclear D gene. The CDR3 is made up of 15 amino acids. The germline V gene has CDR1 MNHEY and CDR2 SVGAGI. With 8 bases removed from V and 4 bases from J, the gap between germline ends came to 18 bases. The CDR3 loop reads CASSALKSGGNTIYF. The CDR3, as DNA: TGTGCCAGCTCCGCGTTAAAATCGGGGGGAAACACCATATATTTT.

The chain carries TRBV4-1 and TRBJ1-1; tentative D call: TRBD1 (5 bases). The germline V and J ends were trimmed by 1 base and 6 bases, with 15 bases remaining between them. The CDR3 length is 15 residues. In germline, CDR1 is MGHRA, CDR2 YSYEKL. CDR3 residues: CASSQGGRGFSEAFF. Here the CDR3 DNA reads TGCGCCAGCAGCCAAGGGGGTAGGGGTTTTTCTGAAGCTTTCTTT.

The chain recombines TRBV24-1 with TRBJ2-7; 7 bases line up with TRBD2. CDR1 and CDR2 (germline): KGHDR, SFDVKD. The CDR3 is 14 amino acids. V was pared by 7 bases and J by 2 bases, with 7 bases of the junction left unmatched. CDR3 nucleotides: TGTGCCACCAGGGGGAGGGACCCACCCTACGAGCAGTACTTC. Protein: CATRGRDPPYEQYF.

The chain uses TRBV7-3 and TRBJ1-1; D remains unclear. V lost 2 bases and J lost 7, with 14 bases in between. CDR1 and CDR2 (germline): SGHTA, FQGTGA. CDR3 length: 14 residues. In DNA, the CDR3 is TGTGCCAGCAGCTTACGAGGAGGGAGGGATGAAGCTTTCTTT. It codes for CASSLRGGRDEAFF.

This rearrangement joins TRBV4-2 to TRBJ2-3; 9 nucleotides match TRBD2. The CDR3 spans 17 residues. J was trimmed by 2 bases and V by 0 bases; bases with no gene match: 6. Germline assignment: CDR1 LGHNA and CDR2 YNFKEQ. The CDR3 DNA follows: TGTGCCAGCAGCCAAGAAAATCCTAGCGGGAACACAGATACGCAGTATTTT. Translated, it gives CASSQENPSGNTDTQYF.

This clone was observed a single time. The CDR3 reads CASSARVVGTEAFF. CDR3 bases: TGTGCCAGCAGCGCCAGGGTGGTCGGGACTGAAGCTTTCTTT. The chain carries TRBV2 and TRBJ1-1, with a tentative D call TRBD1 (5 bases). The germline V gene has CDR1 SNHLY and CDR2 FYNNEI. Trimming removed 6 bases from V and 5 bases from J, with 16 bases in between. This CDR3 has 14 amino acids.

The CDR3 spells CASGGQGNEQFF. CDR3 DNA sequence: TGTGCCAGCGGCGGACAAGGCAATGAGCAGTTCTTC. The chain has TRBV12-3 or TRBV12-4 and TRBJ2-1, with TRBD1 as a possible D gene (5 bases). V was clipped by 8 bases and J by 6 bases, with 11 bases between them. CDR3 size: 12 residues.

V usage is TRBV6-5 and J usage is TRBJ1-1; D is possibly TRBD1 (5 bases). Trimming stripped 7 bases from V and 4 bases from J, with 13 bases between. The germline gives CDR1 MNHEY, CDR2 SVGAGI. This CDR3 comprises 13 residues. DNA for the CDR3: TGTGCCAGCACCACCCCGGGGGGCACTGAAGCTTTCTTT. The encoded protein is CASTTPGGTEAFF.

This clone was seen once. The chain has TRBV5-4 and TRBJ2-7; TRBD2 is a possible D gene (5 bases). V was trimmed by 0 bases and J by 0 bases, leaving 10 bases between them. CDR3 size: 15 residues. From germline, CDR1 is SGHNT and CDR2 YYREEE (reference sequence). CDR3 DNA: TGTGCCAGCAGCTTGGATCCGGCGGGCTCCTACGAGCAGTACTTC. Its protein product is CASSLDPAGSYEQYF.

The V gene is TRBV5-1, the J gene TRBJ2-3; no clear D. The germline gives CDR1 SGHRS, CDR2 YFSETQ. The V and J ends lost 0 bases and 0 bases respectively, with 8 bases between them. CDR3 length: 15 residues. The CDR3: CASSLDTGSTDTQYF. DNA of the CDR3: TGCGCCAGCAGCTTGGATACGGGTAGCACAGATACGCAGTATTTT. Drawing the rest from reference TRBV5-1 and TRBJ2-3, the complete variable domain is KAGVTQTPRYLIKTRGQQVTLSCSPISGHRSVSWYQQTPGQGLQFLFEYFSETQRNKGNFPGRFSGRQFSNSRSEMNVSTLELGDSALYLCASSLDTGSTDTQYFGPGTRLTVL.

The chain carries TRBV7-6 and TRBJ1-1; D is possibly TRBD1 (5 bases). The length of the CDR3 is 14 residues. The ends were cut back, 1 base at V and 6 bases at J, with 12 bases in the middle. In germline, CDR1 is SGHVS, CDR2 FNYEAQ. The CDR3 is CASSLGRGSPEAFF. DNA for the CDR3: TGTGCCAGCAGCTTAGGGCGGGGGAGCCCTGAAGCTTTCTTT.

This CDR3 reads CASSFRRARNYGYTF. CDR3 bases: TGTGCCAGCAGCTTTCGCAGGGCCAGAAACTATGGCTACACCTTC. The V and J genes are TRBV7-7 and TRBJ1-2, with D possibly TRBD1 on 5 matching bases. The germline V and J ends were trimmed by 3 bases and 2 bases, with 13 bases remaining between them. From germline, CDR1 is SSHAT and CDR2 FNYEAQ (reference sequence). This CDR3 has 15 residues.

This clone has a handful of counts. The gene calls are TRBV11-2 and TRBJ1-3; D possibly corresponds to TRBD1 (6 bases). CDR3 length: 16 residues. The germline V gene has CDR1 SGHAT and CDR2 FQNNGV. V lost 0 bases and J 0 bases, leaving 9 bases between the germline ends. The CDR3, as DNA: TGTGCCAGCAGCTTAGATCAGGGGCCCTCTGGAAACACCATATATTTT. It yields the protein CASSLDQGPSGNTIYF.

This rearrangement joins TRBV28 to TRBJ1-3; D not certain. Trimming stripped 6 bases from V and 8 bases from J, with 11 bases between. The length of the CDR3 is 12 residues. Germline CDR1 is MDHEN and CDR2 is SYDVKM. CDR3 sequence (DNA): TGTGCCAGCAGGTCACCTCGCGACACCATATATTTT. Translating it yields CASRSPRDTIYF.

In this sample, this clone turned up once. V usage is TRBV7-2 and J usage is TRBJ2-1; TRBD2 matches 10 bases. This CDR3 comprises 16 residues. J was trimmed by 7 bases and V by 7 bases; bases with no gene match: 13. Germline values: CDR1 SGHTA, CDR2 FQGNSA. CDR3 in DNA: TGTGCCAGCACCCAAGTTGGTAGCGGGAGGCTGAATGAGCAGTTCTTC. It translates to CASTQVGSGRLNEQFF. Looking up the rest from reference TRBV7-2 and TRBJ2-1 gives the full variable domain: GAGVSQSPSNKVTEKGKDVELRCDPISGHTALYWYRQSLGQGLEFLIYFQGNSAPDKSGLPSDRFSAERTGGSVSTLTIQRTQQEDSAVYLCASTQVGSGRLNEQFFGPGTRLTVL.

The rearrangement links TRBV28 to TRBJ2-4; D not resolved. The CDR3 totals 14 residues. Germline V gene data show CDR1 as MDHEN and CDR2 as SYDVKM. Trimming removed 1 base from V and 7 bases from J, with 11 bases in between. CDR3 in amino acids: CASSLSHMYNIQYF. The CDR3 nucleotides read TGTGCCAGCAGTTTATCCCACATGTATAACATTCAGTACTTC.

The chain has TRBV11-3 and TRBJ1-1; TRBD1 aligns across 7 bases. V gave up 5 bases and J gave up 1 base; unmatched junction bases: 7. The CDR3 consists of 15 residues. Germline CDR1 reads SGHNT; CDR2 reads YENEEA. The DNA of the CDR3 is TGTGCCAGCAGCCCCCGGACAGGAAAGAACACTGAAGCTTTCTTT. It specifies CASSPRTGKNTEAFF.

CDR3 amino acids: CASSQDLEGEANVLTF. Written as DNA, the CDR3 is TGTGCCAGCAGCCAAGATCTCGAGGGGGAGGCCAACGTCCTGACTTTC. The chain combines TRBV14 with TRBJ2-6, with D maybe TRBD1 (6 bases). Germline V gives CDR1 SGHDN, CDR2 FVKESK. This CDR3 contains 16 residues. The V gene lost 0 bases and the J gene lost 6 bases, with 12 bases spanning the gap.